This paragraph covers one TCR beta chain sequence. The data belong to a study of blood T cell repertoires in COVID-19. Study in general: Collection of acute and convalescent COVID-19 samples took place in the United States, Italy and Spain. T cells, B-cell-depleted T cells, or PBMCs provided the cDNA or gDNA that served as material.

In the original analysis: From reference gene primer amplification, estimates of nucleated cell counts were derived. The table came from immunoSEQ multiplex PCR; TCRdb's copy has only in-frame clones and leaves some out. V, J and clone size reflect that table, while D and trimming were determined from the DNA. The sample has under 200,000 clones, 80% to 85% seen once. This TCR was recovered from a man aged 18 to 30 with active or convalescent COVID-19. Sample: peripheral blood.

CDR3 DNA: TGTGCCACCAGCAGACCACTGGGGGGTCAGCCCCAGCATTTT. This gives the protein CATSRPLGGQPQHF. The chain combines TRBV15 with TRBJ1-5, with a possible D match to TRBD1 (5 bases). Trimming took off 2 bases at V and 6 bases at J, with 11 bases between the two ends. This CDR3 spans 14 amino acids. Germline V gives CDR1 LNHNV, CDR2 YYDKDF (reference sequence).